Sequencing of this T cell receptor (beta chain) was carried out in a study of cytomegalovirus exposure and HLA in healthy donors. As concerns this clone: Its cognate antigen is unknown.

Study-level results: The authors excluded some V segments, including TRBV6-2 and TRBV6-3, as indistinguishable. Accurate prediction of most subjects' HLA-A and HLA-B alleles from TCR beta sequences was reported.

The V gene end was trimmed by 2 bases and the J gene end by 2 bases; junction bases not matched to a gene: 2. The CDR3 spans 16 residues. Germline loops: CDR1 ENHRY, CDR2 SYGVKD. Researchers ran the PCR with 60 Vbeta and 13 Jbeta primers. Method: immunoSEQ multiplex PCR; TCRdb's copy keeps in-frame clones and lacks some. Of about 94,000 clones in the sample, around 80% were seen once. The rearrangement joins TRBV10-3 to TRBJ2-3; 12 bases are a match to TRBD2. Sequenced sample: PBMCs. The sequence derives from a woman aged 60-75 years in good health and CMV-seronegative. CDR3 bases: TGTGCCATCAGTGAGACTAGCGGGGGGAACACAGATACGCAGTATTTT. Translation: CAISETSGGNTDTQYF.